These T cell receptor beta chains were read from a single sample in a study of T cell changes during pregnancy in multiple sclerosis. The table came from immunoSEQ multiplex PCR; TCRdb's copy has only in-frame clones and leaves some out. Of tens of thousands of clones listed, about 92% are singletons. Sequencing used peripheral blood, obtained in the second trimester of pregnancy. Receptor source: a female donor in good health, enrolled as a control in a pregnancy study. The CDR3 runs from the conserved cysteine through the conserved F or W. A D gene is named only where the DNA matches it firmly. Size tells how often a clone was seen (once, few, many) or the class of an expanded clone, and some rows leave it out.

D: -; V: TRBV6-5; size: -; J: TRBJ1-1; DNA: TGTGCCAGCAGGAGAACAGAGAACACTGAAGCTTTCTTT; CDR3: CASRRTENTEAFF
D: -; V: TRBV5-6; size: -; J: TRBJ2-7; DNA: TGTGCCAGCAGCCCGGACTTTTTCTCCTACGAGCAGTACTTC; CDR3: CASSPDFFSYEQYF
D: -; V: TRBV29-1; size: -; J: TRBJ1-5; DNA: TGCAGCGTTGGCGCCCGGGATCAGCCCCAGCATTTT; CDR3: CSVGARDQPQHF
D: TRBD1; V: TRBV2; size: -; J: TRBJ1-3; DNA: TGTGCCAGCAGAGAATCGGGACAGGGGCATGGAAACACCATATATTTT; CDR3: CASRESGQGHGNTIYF
D: TRBD2; V: TRBV6-5; size: -; J: TRBJ2-1; DNA: TGTGCCAGCAGTTCCCGGACTAGCGGGAACAATGAGCAGTTCTTC; CDR3: CASSSRTSGNNEQFF
D: -; V: TRBV19; size: -; J: TRBJ1-5; DNA: TGTGCCAGTAGTCCCCCAGGGGATAGCAATCAGCCCCAGCATTTT; CDR3: CASSPPGDSNQPQHF
D: -; V: TRBV28; size: -; J: TRBJ2-3; DNA: TGTGCCAGTGGGGCGAATACGCAGTATTTT; CDR3: CASGANTQYF
D: TRBD1; V: TRBV30; size: few; J: TRBJ2-2; DNA: TGTGCTGCGGACAGGGTGAACACCGGGGAGCTGTTTTTT; CDR3: CAADRVNTGELFF
D: TRBD2; V: TRBV4-1; size: -; J: TRBJ2-1; DNA: TGCGCCAGCAGCCAAGAATCCCTCCTAGCGGGAGTGTCTGGTGAGCAGTTCTTC; CDR3: CASSQESLLAGVSGEQFF
D: -; V: TRBV7-3; size: once; J: TRBJ1-4; DNA: TGTGCCAGCAGCTTGGTGGCAGGGGAAAATGAAAAACTGTTTTTT; CDR3: CASSLVAGENEKLFF
D: -; V: TRBV28; size: -; J: TRBJ1-2; DNA: TGTGCCAGCAGGACCAGTGGGGGCGGCTACACCTTC; CDR3: CASRTSGGGYTF
D: -; V: TRBV18; size: once; J: TRBJ2-7; DNA: TGTGCCAGCTCACCAGCGGCAGCCTACGAGCAGTACTTC; CDR3: CASSPAAAYEQYF
D: TRBD2; V: TRBV5-8; size: -; J: TRBJ2-7; DNA: TGTGCCAGCAGCTTGGGAATCTCCAGCGGGGAGAACGAGCAGTACTTC; CDR3: CASSLGISSGENEQYF
D: -; V: TRBV27; size: -; J: TRBJ2-1; DNA: TGTGCCAGCAGTCCAAATTACAATGAGCAGTTCTTC; CDR3: CASSPNYNEQFF
D: -; V: TRBV27; size: -; J: TRBJ1-4; DNA: TGTGCCAGCAGCTTTTCAGGGTCGGTTCGTGAAAAACTGTTTTTT; CDR3: CASSFSGSVREKLFF
D: TRBD2; V: TRBV30; size: -; J: TRBJ2-7; DNA: TGTGCCTGGAGTGCGCGACTAGCGGGTGATGAGCAGTACTTC; CDR3: CAWSARLAGDEQYF
D: TRBD2; V: TRBV5-4; size: -; J: TRBJ2-1; DNA: TGTGCCAGCAGCTACCCGGGACTAGCGGGAGGGCCGAGCTCCTACAATGAGCAGTTCTTC; CDR3: CASSYPGLAGGPSSYNEQFF
D: TRBD1; V: TRBV6-5; size: once; J: TRBJ1-1; DNA: TGTGCCAGCAGTTACCAGACAGGGGCAATGAACACTGAAGCTTTCTTT; CDR3: CASSYQTGAMNTEAFF
D: -; V: TRBV7-2; size: -; J: TRBJ2-7; DNA: TGTGCCAGCAGCTTACAGGGGGGTACCTACGAGCAGTACTTC; CDR3: CASSLQGGTYEQYF
D: TRBD1; V: TRBV5-1; size: -; J: TRBJ2-5; DNA: TGCGCCAGCAGCTTGAGGGACAGGGCAGAGACCCAGTACTTC; CDR3: CASSLRDRAETQYF
D: -; V: TRBV19; size: -; J: TRBJ1-2; DNA: TGTGCCAGTAGTATAGATCTGGAGGGCGTCTATGGCTACACCTTC; CDR3: CASSIDLEGVYGYTF
D: -; V: TRBV20-1; size: -; J: TRBJ1-1; DNA: TGCAGGGCGACAGGTAACACTGAAGCTTTCTTT; CDR3: CRATGNTEAFF
D: -; V: TRBV11-2; size: -; J: TRBJ1-2; DNA: TGTGCCAGCAGCTTCCCGGGGGGGGCAGGGGCTAACTATGGCTACACCTTC; CDR3: CASSFPGGAGANYGYTF
D: TRBD1; V: TRBV7-9; size: few; J: TRBJ1-1; DNA: TGTGCCAGCAGCAGAGACAGGGGAGGAACTGAAGCTTTCTTT; CDR3: CASSRDRGGTEAFF
D: TRBD1; V: TRBV30; size: -; J: TRBJ1-2; DNA: TGTGCCTGGGGATTTAGACAGGGCTCGTATGGGCATGGCTACACCTTC; CDR3: CAWGFRQGSYGHGYTF
D: -; V: TRBV2; size: -; J: TRBJ2-3; DNA: TGTGCCAGCAGGAGGTCCGGGGAGGTGAGGACAGATACGCAGTATTTT; CDR3: CASRRSGEVRTDTQYF
D: -; V: TRBV9; size: -; J: TRBJ1-1; DNA: TGTGCCAGCAGCGTTTTCTCAGGGTCTTCGGCTGAAGCTTTCTTT; CDR3: CASSVFSGSSAEAFF
D: -; V: TRBV30; size: -; J: TRBJ1-6; DNA: TGTGCCTGTCACGGGGGGCGAAATTCACCCCTCCACTTT; CDR3: CACHGGRNSPLHF
D: -; V: TRBV4-1; size: -; J: TRBJ1-2; DNA: TGCGCCAGCAGCCAAGAGCCTGGGGCGCGGGGCTACACCTTC; CDR3: CASSQEPGARGYTF
D: -; V: TRBV4-1; size: -; J: TRBJ1-1; DNA: TGCGCCAGCAGCCAAGCCCCCTACAGGGCAACTGAAGCTTTCTTT; CDR3: CASSQAPYRATEAFF
D: TRBD2; V: TRBV4-1; size: few; J: TRBJ2-7; DNA: TGCGCCAGCAGCCAAGTTGGGCTAGCGGGAGGGGCCATCGAGCAGTACTTC; CDR3: CASSQVGLAGGAIEQYF
D: TRBD1; V: TRBV6-1; size: -; J: TRBJ1-1; DNA: TGTGCCAGCAGTGACCGGGAGACAGGGGGGGCTGAAGCTTTCTTT; CDR3: CASSDRETGGAEAFF
D: -; V: TRBV9; size: -; J: TRBJ1-1; DNA: TGTGCCAGCAGCGTAGCCGGGGAGGGTTACACTGAAGCTTTCTTT; CDR3: CASSVAGEGYTEAFF
D: TRBD2; V: TRBV10-1; size: -; J: TRBJ2-7; DNA: TGCGCCAGCAGTGAGTCGGGAGGGAACACCTACGAGCAGTACTTC; CDR3: CASSESGGNTYEQYF
D: TRBD1; V: TRBV7-2; size: -; J: TRBJ1-3; DNA: TGTGCCAGCAGCGCTGGACAGGGACGAAACACCATATATTTT; CDR3: CASSAGQGRNTIYF
D: -; V: TRBV7-6; size: -; J: TRBJ2-7; DNA: TGTGCCAGCAGCACAGGCCTGCGTAACTCCTACGAGCAGTACTTC; CDR3: CASSTGLRNSYEQYF
D: TRBD1; V: TRBV2; size: -; J: TRBJ1-1; DNA: TGTGCCAGCAGTGGACAGGGGAACACTGAAGCTTTCTTT; CDR3: CASSGQGNTEAFF
D: -; V: TRBV2; size: -; J: TRBJ2-5; DNA: TGTGCCAGCAGTCGAGGCTTAGAGACCCAGTACTTC; CDR3: CASSRGLETQYF
D: -; V: TRBV29-1; size: -; J: TRBJ2-1; DNA: TGCAGCGTTGAGGACACCTTGGGGAGGTACAATGAGCAGTTCTTC; CDR3: CSVEDTLGRYNEQFF
D: -; V: TRBV6-1; size: -; J: TRBJ2-3; DNA: TGTGCCAGCAGTGGAGGCGGGGCTGGACATACGCAGTATTTT; CDR3: CASSGGGAGHTQYF
D: -; V: TRBV11-2; size: -; J: TRBJ1-1; DNA: TGTGCCAGCACCAAGAGGCGGTTGAACACTGAAGCTTTCTTT; CDR3: CASTKRRLNTEAFF
D: -; V: TRBV7-9; size: -; J: TRBJ2-7; DNA: TGTGCCAGCAGCTTAGAGGGGGACACCTATTACGAGCAGTACTTC; CDR3: CASSLEGDTYYEQYF
D: -; V: TRBV27; size: -; J: TRBJ2-7; DNA: TGTGCCAGCAGTTTAATTGGGGGGACCTACGAGCAGTACTTC; CDR3: CASSLIGGTYEQYF
D: -; V: TRBV7-9; size: once; J: TRBJ1-2; DNA: TGTGCCAGCAGCCAAATCCAAGGACAGAACCTTAACTATGGCTACACCTTC; CDR3: CASSQIQGQNLNYGYTF
D: TRBD1; V: TRBV5-4; size: -; J: TRBJ1-2; DNA: TGTGCCAGCAGCTCTAGACAGGGCGGCTATGGCTACACCTTC; CDR3: CASSSRQGGYGYTF
D: -; V: TRBV5-4; size: once; J: TRBJ1-3; DNA: TGTGCCAGCAGCATCCACAGGAGCTTAAGGGGAAACACCATATATTTT; CDR3: CASSIHRSLRGNTIYF
D: TRBD2; V: TRBV19; size: -; J: TRBJ2-2; DNA: TGTGCCAGTAGTCCCCGGGGTCCGGGGGGAGCGAACACCGGGGAGCTGTTTTTT; CDR3: CASSPRGPGGANTGELFF
D: -; V: TRBV23-1; size: -; J: TRBJ2-5; DNA: TGCGCCAGCAGGCTTGAGGAAGAGACCCAGTACTTC; CDR3: CASRLEEETQYF
D: TRBD1; V: TRBV7-9; size: -; J: TRBJ1-1; DNA: TGTGCCAGCAGCGGGACAGCGGCTTTCTTT; CDR3: CASSGTAAFF
D: TRBD1; V: TRBV5-1; size: -; J: TRBJ2-1; DNA: TGCGCCAGCAGCCCAACGGGACAGGGTCCCCCCGATGAGCAGTTCTTC; CDR3: CASSPTGQGPPDEQFF
D: -; V: TRBV6-1; size: -; J: TRBJ1-5; DNA: TGTGCCAGCAGTGAAGAGGTTGACAGGCCCGATCAGCCCCAGCATTTT; CDR3: CASSEEVDRPDQPQHF
D: -; V: TRBV4-1; size: -; J: TRBJ2-7; DNA: TGCGCCAGCAGCCAAGACAGGGACTACGAGCAGTACTTC; CDR3: CASSQDRDYEQYF
D: TRBD2; V: TRBV28; size: -; J: TRBJ2-3; DNA: TGTGCCAGCAATTTTATAGCGGGAGGCCGAGATACGCAGTATTTT; CDR3: CASNFIAGGRDTQYF
D: -; V: TRBV11-2; size: -; J: TRBJ1-1; DNA: TGTGCCAGCAGCTTGGGGCATTCCAACACTGAAGCTTTCTTT; CDR3: CASSLGHSNTEAFF
D: -; V: TRBV28; size: -; J: TRBJ1-1; DNA: TGTGCCAGCAGTTTATGGCGTAAGAACACTGAAGCTTTCTTT; CDR3: CASSLWRKNTEAFF
D: TRBD2; V: TRBV4-2; size: -; J: TRBJ2-5; DNA: TGTGCCAGCAGCCGGACTAGCGGGGGGGAAGAGACCCAGTACTTC; CDR3: CASSRTSGGEETQYF
D: -; V: TRBV5-1; size: -; J: TRBJ2-3; DNA: TGCGCCAGCAGCTTTGGATTGGGGCAAGATACGCAGTATTTT; CDR3: CASSFGLGQDTQYF
D: -; V: TRBV5-1; size: -; J: TRBJ1-4; DNA: TGCGCCAGCGCGCAGGGCCCAACTAATGAAAAACTGTTTTTT; CDR3: CASAQGPTNEKLFF
D: -; V: TRBV4-1; size: -; J: TRBJ2-7; DNA: TGCGCCAGCAGCCGATTGAGGGTCGACGACGAGCAGTACTTC; CDR3: CASSRLRVDDEQYF